Presented here are 20 T cell receptor beta chains from one specimen sequenced in a study of T cells in Graves' hyperthyroidism and ophthalmopathy. RNA transcripts were the template for amplifying TCR beta CDR3 regions. Initially, a first-round RT-PCR of the TCR CDR3 employed the HTBI primer set. TCRdb used MiXCR to reprocess the multiplex PCR reads, holding one entry per CDR3 protein. The sample has about 270,000 distinct CDR3 sequences, approximately 21% seen once. Sequences were obtained from blood. The receptors originated from a man aged 25 to 40 with Graves' ophthalmopathy.

This chain connects TRBV7-8 to TRBJ2-3; 7 bases match TRBD1. V shed 4 bases and J 0 bases; nucleotides not matched to a gene: 10. The CDR3 extends over 17 amino acids. Germline loops: CDR1 SGHVS, CDR2 FQNEAQ. CDR3 DNA sequence: TGTGCCAGCAGCTCAATGCGGACAGGCCAAAGCACAGATACGCAGTATTTT. It encodes CASSSMRTGQSTDTQYF.

This clonotype was counted ten times or more. The chain carries TRBV10-2 and TRBJ1-4; D is possibly TRBD1 (5 bases). Trimming removed 8 bases at V and 8 bases at J, with 18 bases between. Germline values: CDR1 WSHSY, CDR2 SAAADI. This CDR3 is built from 14 residues. The CDR3 sequence: CASGTGLRTEKLFF. CDR3 nucleotides: TGCGCCAGCGGTACGGGACTCCGGACCGAAAAACTGTTTTTT.

This clonotype was counted many times. V gene TRBV28 combines with J gene TRBJ1-2, with 8 bases fitting TRBD1. The CDR3 extends over 18 amino acids. The trim removed 3 bases at V and 4 bases at J, leaving 16 bases unmatched. Germline lookup yields CDR1 MDHEN and CDR2 SYDVKM. The CDR3, as DNA: TGTGCCAGCAGTTTTATCGACAGGGGACCCCTCCTAAGCTATGGCTACACCTTC. It is translated as CASSFIDRGPLLSYGYTF.

DNA of the CDR3: TGTGCGAGCCAAGGAGGTACCGGGGAGCTGTTTTTT. It encodes CASQGGTGELFF. The chain carries TRBV28 and TRBJ2-2, with a possible D match to TRBD2 (5 bases). This CDR3 has 12 amino acids. Germline-derived CDR1 and CDR2 are MDHEN and SYDVKM.

This chain connects TRBV27 to TRBJ1-2, with 7 bases aligning to TRBD1. V shed 5 bases and J 3 bases; nucleotides not matched to a gene: 9. This CDR3 is 15 amino acids long. Germline CDR1 reads MNHEY; CDR2 reads SMNVEV (reference sequence). The CDR3 nucleotides are TGTGCCAGCAGTCTTCGGACAGGAGACTACTATGGCTACACCTTC. Its translation: CASSLRTGDYYGYTF.

This clonotype was picked up a small number of times. The rearrangement joins TRBV6-2 or TRBV6-3 to TRBJ1-6; a weak D match, TRBD1 (6 bases). This CDR3 region has 16 residues. Germline values: CDR1 MNHEY, CDR2 SVGEGT. Trimming took off 6 bases at V and 10 bases at J, with 22 bases between the two ends. For the CDR3, the DNA is TGTGCCAGCAGCCCGACCCACGGGAGGGGGGACTCACCCCTCCACTTT. It encodes CASSPTHGRGDSPLHF.

There are many counts of this clonotype. The chain uses TRBV28 and TRBJ2-2; no clear D gene. CDR1 is MDHEN and CDR2 is SYDVKM in the germline V gene. CDR3 length: 13 residues. V lost 7 bases, J lost 0 bases, and 6 bases lay in between. The CDR3: CASMGTNTGELFF. CDR3 sequence (DNA): TGTGCCAGCATGGGGACGAACACCGGGGAGCTGTTTTTT.

CDR3 sequence: CASSPYPEGEQYF. CDR3 sequence (DNA): TGTGCCAGCAGCCCCTACCCCGAAGGCGAGCAGTACTTC. V gene TRBV7-2 combines with J gene TRBJ2-7; unclear D gene. Germline V gives CDR1 SGHTA, CDR2 FQGNSA. V shed 5 bases and J shed 6 bases, with 14 bases lying between them. This CDR3 has 13 amino acids. Drawing the rest from reference TRBV7-2 and TRBJ2-7, the complete variable domain is GAGVSQSPSNKVTEKGKDVELRCDPISGHTALYWYRQSLGQGLEFLIYFQGNSAPDKSGLPSDRFSAERTGGSVSTLTIQRTQQEDSAVYLCASSPYPEGEQYFGPGTRLTVT.

The chain recombines TRBV3-1 with TRBJ1-1; tentative D call: TRBD1 (6 bases). Between the trimmed V and J ends, which lost 4 bases and 3 bases, there was a span of 12 bases. CDR1 and CDR2 (germline): LGHDT, YNNKEL (reference sequence). This CDR3 is 14 amino acids long. The CDR3 region has the DNA TGTGCCAGCAGCCGAAAACAGGGTTACACTGAAGCTTTCTTT. Translated, it gives CASSRKQGYTEAFF. The variable domain in full, with the rest retrieved from reference TRBV3-1 and TRBJ1-1, is DTAVSQTPKYLVTQMGNDKSIKCEQNLGHDTMYWYKQDSKKFLKIMFSYNNKELIINETVPNRFSPKSPDKAHLNLHINSLELGDSAVYFCASSRKQGYTEAFFGQGTRLTVV.

This clonotype was found many times. This rearrangement joins TRBV28 to TRBJ2-1; the match to TRBD2 covers 13 bases. V lost 5 bases and J lost 8; bases outside the gene matches: 6. CDR3 length: 15 amino acids. Germline V gene data show CDR1 as MDHEN and CDR2 as SYDVKM. CDR3 sequence reads: CASSQITSGRDEQFF. CDR3 nucleotide sequence: TGTGCCAGCAGTCAAATTACTAGCGGGAGGGATGAGCAGTTCTTC.

This clonotype was counted only a few times. The rearrangement uses TRBV15 and TRBJ2-7; D ambiguous. The germline gives CDR1 LNHNV, CDR2 YYDKDF (reference sequence). The length of the CDR3 is 14 residues. V lost 0 bases and J lost 2, with 8 bases in between. The CDR3 here is CATSREDGPYEQYF. CDR3 nucleotide sequence: TGTGCCACCAGCAGAGAGGACGGTCCCTACGAGCAGTACTTC.

V gene TRBV5-1 combines with J gene TRBJ2-1; 12 positions match TRBD1. After removal of 1 base from V and 9 bases from J, the junction contained 8 bases not matched to a gene. Germline CDR1 SGHRS, CDR2 YFSETQ. This CDR3 has 16 residues. In nucleotides, the CDR3 is TGCGCCAGCAGCTTGAGGGGACAGGGGGCAGGGCGTGAGCAGTTCTTC. Translating gives CASSLRGQGAGREQFF.

The chain couples TRBV20-1 to TRBJ1-1, with no clear D. Germline V gene sequence: CDR1 DFQATT, CDR2 SNEGSKA (reference sequence). The V gene lost 3 bases and the J gene lost 0 bases, with 8 bases spanning the gap. The CDR3 is made up of 13 amino acids. CDR3 coding DNA: TGCAGTGCTAGCATACACATGAACACTGAAGCTTTCTTT. Translation: CSASIHMNTEAFF.

There are a few counts of this clonotype. This chain joins TRBV5-1 and TRBJ2-7; D remains unclear. V was pared by 0 bases and J by 3 bases, with 7 bases between. This CDR3 is built from 13 residues. Germline-derived CDR1 and CDR2 are SGHRS and YFSETQ. The CDR3 DNA sequence: TGCGCCAGCAGCTTGGATAGGAACTACGAGCAGTACTTC. It yields the protein CASSLDRNYEQYF. Based on the CDR3 plus reference TRBV5-1 and TRBJ2-7, the full variable domain is KAGVTQTPRYLIKTRGQQVTLSCSPISGHRSVSWYQQTPGQGLQFLFEYFSETQRNKGNFPGRFSGRQFSNSRSEMNVSTLELGDSALYLCASSLDRNYEQYFGPGTRLTVT.

The chain employs TRBV9 and TRBJ1-1; D is ambiguous. The V end lost 4 bases, the J end lost 6 bases, and 10 bases lay between the germline ends. Germline CDR1 is SGDLS and CDR2 is YYNGEE. This CDR3 comprises 12 residues. The CDR3 region has the DNA TGTGCCAGCAGCTCTGATGCCTCTGAAGCTTTCTTT. The encoded protein is CASSSDASEAFF.

In its sample, this clonotype was seen many times. The gene calls are TRBV9 and TRBJ2-7; D ambiguous. V lost 0 bases and J lost 0, with 7 bases in between. The CDR3 consists of 14 residues. Germline CDR1 is SGDLS and CDR2 is YYNGEE. CDR3 nucleotide sequence: TGTGCCAGCAGCGTAGCTGTAGGCTCCTACGAGCAGTACTTC. Translated, it gives CASSVAVGSYEQYF. Full variable domain (outside the CDR3, taken from reference TRBV9 and TRBJ2-7): DSGVTQTPKHLITATGQRVTLRCSPRSGDLSVYWYQQSLDQGLQFLIQYYNGEERAKGNILERFSAQQFPDLHSELNLSSLELGDSALYFCASSVAVGSYEQYFGPGTRLTVT.

This clonotype was recorded at least ten times. The rearrangement joins TRBV11-2 to TRBJ2-7; D gene unclear. Germline CDR1 SGHAT, CDR2 FQNNGV. The CDR3 sequence is 11 residues long. Trimming stripped 1 base from V and 4 bases from J, with 2 bases between. The CDR3 nucleotides are TGTGCCAGCAGCTTAGCATACGAGCAGTACTTC. Translation gives CASSLAYEQYF.

The DNA for the CDR3 is TGTGCCAGCAGTTTTTCTGGACAGGGTTTCACCGGGGAGCTGTTTTTT. Protein: CASSFSGQGFTGELFF. The chain is built from TRBV28 and TRBJ2-2; 8 bases agree with TRBD1. Trimming at V came to 3 bases and at J to 4 bases, leaving 7 bases not matched to a gene. CDR3 size: 16 residues. Germline CDR1 and CDR2: MDHEN and SYDVKM.

V gene TRBV7-3 combines with J gene TRBJ1-1; no reliable D call. This CDR3 contains 15 residues. Germline V gives CDR1 SGHTA, CDR2 FQGTGA. The V end was cut by 2 bases, the J end by 0 bases, with 10 bases between. CDR3 region: CASSLPGSMNTEAFF. The CDR3 DNA reads TGTGCCAGCAGCTTACCGGGTTCCATGAACACTGAAGCTTTCTTT.

V is TRBV20-1 and J is TRBJ1-1; a possible D gene is TRBD1 (5 bases). Per the germline V gene, CDR1 is DFQATT and CDR2 is SNEGSKA (reference sequence). This CDR3 region has 16 residues. V dropped 0 bases and J dropped 3 bases, with 17 bases sitting between them. The CDR3 loop is CSARDASRGSYTEAFF. The CDR3 nucleotides read TGCAGTGCTAGAGATGCGTCCCGGGGGTCCTACACTGAAGCTTTCTTT.